Presented here are 13 T cell receptor beta chains from one specimen sequenced in a study of shared clonotypes between healthy human individuals. Terminally differentiated effector memory CD45RA+ cells were excluded by CCR7 positive selection of CD45RO-negative cells. The assay was immunoSEQ multiplex PCR, and TCRdb's table has in-frame clones only and misses some. Found here are about 800,000 clones, 90% to 97% of them singletons; the top ten hold about 0.25%. The sample was naive CD8+ T cells sorted from blood. These receptor sequences come from a man aged 25-45 years in good health.

The chain carries TRBV6-5 and TRBJ2-1; D is tentatively TRBD1 or TRBD2 (5 bases each). The germline V gene has CDR1 MNHEY and CDR2 SVGAGI. V lost 11 bases, J lost 10 bases, and 9 bases lay in between. The CDR3 runs 9 residues. The CDR3 nucleotides are TGTGCCGGTCGGGACGAGCAGTTCTTC. Translated: CAGRDEQFF.

For this clone: This sample also contains other DNA sequences that code for the same CDR3. V is TRBV7-9 and J is TRBJ2-1, with unresolved D. The CDR3 loop spans 12 amino acids. From germline, CDR1 is SEHNR and CDR2 FQNEAQ (reference sequence). Trimming shortened V by 1 base and J by 8 bases, and 6 bases separated the two germline ends. The CDR3 region has the DNA TGTGCCAGCAGCTTAGGAAGGGATGAGCAGTTCTTC. Encoded protein: CASSLGRDEQFF.

This chain connects TRBV7-9 to TRBJ2-6, with D tentatively TRBD1 (5 bases). Trimming left V 11 bases short and J 4 bases short, with 15 bases between. Germline V gene data show CDR1 as SEHNR and CDR2 as FQNEAQ (reference sequence). The CDR3 totals 14 residues. Here the CDR3 reads CAGMAGNGANVLTF. CDR3 in DNA: TGTGCCGGGATGGCAGGGAACGGGGCCAACGTCCTGACTTTC.

This chain connects TRBV30 to TRBJ2-7, with 9 bases that match TRBD1. The CDR3 length is 14 residues. Losses at the gene ends were 4 bases for V and 5 bases for J; bases not matched to a gene: 9. The germline gives CDR1 GTSNPN, CDR2 SVGIG (reference sequence). CDR3 sequence reads: CAWTSGQGKNEQYF. The CDR3 nucleotides read TGTGCCTGGACCTCGGGACAGGGAAAGAACGAGCAGTACTTC.

This chain connects TRBV6-5 to TRBJ2-1; tentative D call: TRBD2 (5 bases). The CDR3 sequence is 14 residues long. Germline CDR1 reads MNHEY; CDR2 reads SVGAGI. V lost 0 bases and J 9 bases, leaving 12 bases between the germline ends. DNA of the CDR3: TGTGCCAGCAGTTACTCGCGGGCCGCGTCTGAGCAGTTCTTC. Translated: CASSYSRAASEQFF.

CDR3 amino acids: CASSSPGGQAEQFF. The CDR3, as DNA: TGTGCCAGCAGTTCGCCGGGGGGGCAGGCTGAGCAGTTCTTC. The chain combines TRBV27 with TRBJ2-1; 8 nucleotides match TRBD2. Germline lookup yields CDR1 MNHEY and CDR2 SMNVEV (reference sequence). V lost 4 bases, J lost 9 bases, and 8 bases stayed unmatched. The CDR3 totals 14 residues.

V usage is TRBV7-9 and J usage is TRBJ2-7, with 7 nucleotides matching TRBD1. CDR3 length: 14 amino acids. The V gene's germline CDR1 is SEHNR and CDR2 FQNEAQ (reference sequence). The junction had 6 bases not matched to a gene; V was cut back by 5 bases and J by 2 bases. DNA of the CDR3: TGTGCCAGCAGCCCCGGACAGGCCGCCTACGAGCAGTACTTC. Translated: CASSPGQAAYEQYF.

The V gene is TRBV15, the J gene TRBJ2-7; D assignment may be TRBD1 or TRBD2 (6 bases each). CDR3 length: 16 amino acids. Germline-derived CDR1 and CDR2 are LNHNV and YYDKDF (reference sequence). The V gene lost 5 bases and the J gene lost 7 bases, with 24 bases spanning the gap. For the CDR3, the DNA is TGTGCCACCAGCCACGGGCAGGGGAGGATCACGGGGGAGCAGTACTTC. Translating it yields CATSHGQGRITGEQYF.

A word on this clone: Other DNA variants within this sample encode the same CDR3. The rearrangement links TRBV7-9 to TRBJ2-7, with 7 bases matching TRBD2. Per the germline V gene, CDR1 is SEHNR and CDR2 is FQNEAQ (reference sequence). The CDR3 spans 15 residues. Trimming at V came to 5 bases and at J to 0 bases, leaving 7 bases not matched to a gene. CDR3 loop: CASSPLGGSSYEQYF. DNA of the CDR3: TGTGCCAGCAGCCCTCTGGGGGGGAGCTCCTACGAGCAGTACTTC.

The CDR3: CASNSAESYNEQFF. The CDR3 DNA sequence: TGTGCCAGCAATTCAGCGGAGTCCTACAATGAGCAGTTCTTC. The V gene is TRBV28, the J gene TRBJ2-1; D may be TRBD2 (5 bases). Germline-derived CDR1 and CDR2 are MDHEN and SYDVKM. The V and J ends lost 7 bases and 1 base respectively, with 11 bases between them. The CDR3 consists of 14 residues.

The chain combines TRBV14 with TRBJ2-5; D remains unclear. Per germline, CDR1 SGHDN and CDR2 FVKESK. With 1 base removed from V and 1 base from J, the gap between germline ends came to 10 bases. CDR3 size: 15 residues. The CDR3 bases are TGTGCCAGCAGCCAAGTATGGGTGCCCCAAGAGACCCAGTACTTC. Amino acid sequence: CASSQVWVPQETQYF.

The chain combines TRBV7-9 with TRBJ2-2; 13 bases are a match to TRBD2. The V gene's germline CDR1 is SEHNR and CDR2 FQNEAQ (reference sequence). The CDR3 sequence is 17 residues long. V shed 5 bases, J shed 1 base, and the junction held 4 bases outside the gene matches. DNA of the CDR3: TGTGCCAGCAGCCCGTGGACTAGCGGGAGGAACACCGGGGAGCTGTTTTTT. It specifies CASSPWTSGRNTGELFF.

This sequence joins TRBV4-2 and TRBJ2-1, with TRBD2 matching 11 bases. V lost 0 bases to trimming and J lost 7 bases; unmatched junction nucleotides: 5. CDR3 size: 16 residues. Germline V gene lookup returns CDR1 LGHNA and CDR2 YNFKEQ. In DNA form, the CDR3 reads TGTGCCAGCAGCCAAGACGGACTAGCGGGCCCTAATGAGCAGTTCTTC. This sequence encodes CASSQDGLAGPNEQFF.